A single sample gave rise to the 16 T cell receptor beta chains below, sequenced in a study of OX40 agonist ivuxolimab in advanced cancers. TCRdb's table, derived via immunoSEQ multiplex PCR, lists solely in-frame clones and lacks some. The top ten clones hold 6.5% of a sample with roughly 75,000 clones, more than 70% of them seen once. Material: CD4+ or CD8+ T cells sorted from blood, obtained in a trial of the OX40 agonist ivuxolimab. These receptors were taken from an adult with an advanced solid tumor such as melanoma, head and neck, liver or kidney cancer.

The rearrangement joins TRBV9 to TRBJ2-1, with no clear D. Germline V lookup: CDR1 SGDLS, CDR2 YYNGEE. V lost 3 bases and J lost 5, with 3 bases in between. The CDR3 is 11 residues long. Here the CDR3 reads CASSGDNEQFF. The CDR3 DNA reads as TGTGCCAGCAGCGGGGACAATGAGCAGTTCTTC. The whole variable domain, filled in from reference TRBV9 and TRBJ2-1, reads DSGVTQTPKHLITATGQRVTLRCSPRSGDLSVYWYQQSLDQGLQFLIQYYNGEERAKGNILERFSAQQFPDLHSELNLSSLELGDSALYFCASSGDNEQFFGPGTRLTVL.

The genes are TRBV7-2 and TRBJ2-1, with 11 positions matching TRBD2. V trimming: 3 bases; J trimming: 6 bases; junction bases outside the gene matches: 1. Germline CDR1 and CDR2: SGHTA and FQGNSA. The CDR3 length is 14 residues. As DNA, the CDR3 is TGTGCCAGCAGCTTTACTAGCGGGAGCAATGAGCAGTTCTTC. Its translation is CASSFTSGSNEQFF.

This rearrangement joins TRBV4-3 to TRBJ2-1; maybe TRBD1 (6 bases). Trimming took 1 base from V and 4 from J, leaving 8 bases between them. Per germline, CDR1 LGHNA and CDR2 YSLEER. The CDR3 is 14 amino acids. CDR3 sequence (DNA): TGCGCCAGCAGCCAAGCAGGGGAGTACAATGAGCAGTTCTTC. As protein: CASSQAGEYNEQFF.

Here the CDR3 reads CASSGTGRGKLFF. The CDR3 DNA reads TGTGCCAGTAGTGGGACAGGGCGGGGAAAACTGTTTTTT. The V call is TRBV19, the J call TRBJ1-4; 9 positions match TRBD1. The CDR3 totals 13 residues. The germline gives CDR1 LNHDA, CDR2 SQIVND (reference sequence). Losses at the gene ends were 5 bases for V and 10 bases for J; bases not matched to a gene: 5. Full variable domain (rest looked up from reference TRBV19 and TRBJ1-4): DGGITQSPKYLFRKEGQNVTLSCEQNLNHDAMYWYRQDPGQGLRLIYYSQIVNDFQKGDIAEGYSVSREKKESFPLTVTSAQKNPTAFYLCASSGTGRGKLFFGSGTQLSVL.

The gene calls are TRBV11-3 and TRBJ2-5; 14 nucleotides agree with TRBD2. V shed 4 bases, J shed 5 bases, and the junction held 6 bases outside the gene matches. CDR3 length: 16 amino acids. Germline CDR1 SGHNT, CDR2 YENEEA. CDR3 loop: CASSSRLAGGRETQYF. Written as DNA, the CDR3 is TGTGCCAGCAGCTCCAGACTAGCGGGGGGGCGGGAGACCCAGTACTTC.

This chain joins TRBV29-1 and TRBJ2-1; TRBD2 agrees at 10 bases. The CDR3 has 13 residues. V lost 3 bases, J lost 9 bases, and 5 bases stayed unmatched. Germline loops: CDR1 SQVTM, CDR2 ANQGSEA. The CDR3 loop reads CSVDSGRAVEQFF. DNA for the CDR3: TGCAGCGTTGACAGCGGGAGGGCCGTTGAGCAGTTCTTC.

The DNA for the CDR3 is TGTGCCAGCAGCCAGACTAGTATTAACAATGAGCAGTTCTTC. The encoded protein is CASSQTSINNEQFF. The genes are TRBV5-5 and TRBJ2-1; a possible D gene is TRBD2 (6 bases). The CDR3 consists of 14 residues. The germline gives CDR1 SGHKS, CDR2 YYEKEE (reference sequence). Trimming left V 4 bases short and J 5 bases short, with 13 bases between.

This chain links TRBV7-3 with TRBJ1-6, with D unresolved. V shed 2 bases and J shed 9 bases, with 17 bases lying between them. Germline lookup yields CDR1 SGHTA and CDR2 FQGTGA. The CDR3 consists of 16 residues. For the CDR3, the DNA is TGTGCCAGCAGCTTAGCAGAGGCCGGATTTGGTTCACCCCTCCACTTT. Protein product: CASSLAEAGFGSPLHF.

This chain uses TRBV4-2 with TRBJ2-7, with 10 bases that match TRBD1. Germline V gives CDR1 LGHNA, CDR2 YNFKEQ. The V and J ends lost 0 bases and 3 bases, in that order; junction bases with no gene match: 14. The CDR3 has 19 amino acids. This CDR3 reads CASSQEINSGTGAFYEQYF. In DNA form, the CDR3 reads TGTGCCAGCAGCCAAGAGATCAACTCCGGGACAGGGGCATTCTACGAGCAGTACTTC.

This clone was counted between two and nine times. The V and J genes are TRBV11-2 and TRBJ2-7; D gene uncertain. V dropped 0 bases and J dropped 1 base, with 7 bases sitting between them. The CDR3 spans 14 residues. Germline V gene lookup returns CDR1 SGHAT and CDR2 FQNNGV. The CDR3, as DNA: TGTGCCAGCAGCTTAGATTCCGGGTCCTACGAGCAGTACTTC. This sequence encodes CASSLDSGSYEQYF.

This chain connects TRBV9 to TRBJ1-3; the match to TRBD1 covers 7 bases. The CDR3 contains 14 residues. Germline loops: CDR1 SGDLS, CDR2 YYNGEE. V was pared by 6 bases and J by 3 bases, with 6 bases of the junction left unmatched. Here the CDR3 reads CASNPGQHGNTIYF. In nucleotides, the CDR3 is TGTGCCAGCAACCCGGGACAGCATGGAAACACCATATATTTT.

The V call is TRBV7-2, the J call TRBJ1-5, with D unresolved. V lost 1 base, J lost 5 bases, and 6 bases lay in between. This CDR3 spans 13 amino acids. Germline values: CDR1 SGHTA, CDR2 FQGNSA. The CDR3 reads CASSLVGDQPQHF. In DNA form, the CDR3 reads TGTGCCAGCAGCTTAGTTGGGGATCAGCCCCAGCATTTT.

This rearrangement joins TRBV27 to TRBJ2-4, with 11 bases identical to TRBD2. The germline gives CDR1 MNHEY, CDR2 SMNVEV (reference sequence). The V gene end was trimmed by 2 bases and the J gene end by 1 base; junction bases not matched to a gene: 16. The CDR3 has 21 amino acids. CDR3 nucleotides: TGTGCCAGCAGTTTAATCCCCTTCGGGACTAGCGGAGCCCTGGCCAAAAACATTCAGTACTTC. Translation: CASSLIPFGTSGALAKNIQYF.

The CDR3 nucleotides read TGTGCCAGCGGCCCCGCGAACGCAGATACGCAGTATTTT. Protein: CASGPANADTQYF. This chain uses TRBV2 with TRBJ2-3, with D hard to call. CDR1 and CDR2 from the germline V gene are SNHLY and FYNNEI. There are 13 residues in the CDR3. Trimming removed 8 bases at V and 4 bases at J, with 13 bases between.

The chain is built from TRBV4-2 and TRBJ2-2; 8 nucleotides line up with TRBD1. Germline trimming cut 5 bases from V and 1 base from J; bases unmatched to any gene: 6. This CDR3 spans 16 amino acids. Germline V gene lookup returns CDR1 LGHNA and CDR2 YNFKEQ. The CDR3 region is CASSFFGQGNTGELFF. The CDR3 DNA is TGTGCCAGCAGCTTTTTCGGACAGGGGAACACCGGGGAGCTGTTTTTT.

The table lists this clone with a count of one. In DNA form, the CDR3 reads TGTGCCAGCAGCTTAGGGACTAGCTGGGAGCAGTACTTC. Its protein product is CASSLGTSWEQYF. The chain is built from TRBV5-4 and TRBJ2-7, with TRBD2 matching 9 bases. Trimming at V came to 2 bases and at J to 7 bases, leaving 4 bases not matched to a gene. Germline lookup yields CDR1 SGHNT and CDR2 YYREEE (reference sequence). This CDR3 is built from 13 residues.